Presented here are 4 T cell receptor beta chains from one specimen sequenced in a study of response to subunit inactivated influenza vaccine. TCRdb used MiXCR to reprocess the RT-PCR reads, holding one entry per CDR3 protein. The data hold about 700,000 distinct CDR3 sequences, with approximately 14% observed a single time. Sequences were derived from PBMCs from blood, sampled approximately 15 days before vaccination. These receptors were collected from a man in his fifties or sixties who received an inactivated influenza vaccine.

This clonotype has only a few counts. The chain links TRBV2 to TRBJ2-7; D may be TRBD1 (5 bases). Germline CDR1 and CDR2: SNHLY and FYNNEI. With 3 bases removed from V and 2 bases from J, the gap between germline ends came to 29 bases. The CDR3 is 20 residues long. This chain's CDR3 is CASSDFPNGVSLDTAYEQYF. The CDR3 DNA is TGTGCCAGCAGTGATTTCCCGAATGGTGTCAGCTTGGACACAGCCTACGAGCAGTACTTC.

The chain couples TRBV24-1 to TRBJ2-1; 11 positions match TRBD1. Germline assignment: CDR1 KGHDR and CDR2 SFDVKD. V gave up 2 bases and J gave up 3 bases; unmatched junction bases: 2. The CDR3 is 16 amino acids. This chain's CDR3 is CATSDSGTGGYNEQFF. The CDR3 bases are TGTGCCACCAGTGATTCGGGGACAGGGGGCTACAATGAGCAGTTCTTC.

The V gene is TRBV7-2, the J gene TRBJ2-2; TRBD2 matches at 8 bases. Per the germline V gene, CDR1 is SGHTA and CDR2 is FQGNSA. CDR3 length equals 15 residues. V gave up 6 bases and J gave up 7 bases; unmatched junction bases: 10. Written as DNA, the CDR3 is TGTGCCAGCAGACGCAGCGGGAGAGAAAACGGGGAGCTGTTTTTT. Residues: CASRRSGRENGELFF.

V and J are TRBV12-3 or TRBV12-4 and TRBJ1-4; D not resolved. Trimming shortened V by 5 bases and J by 0 bases, and 10 bases separated the two germline ends. This CDR3 spans 15 amino acids. The DNA of the CDR3 is TGTGCCAGCAGTCCTACGACTGCAACTAATGAAAAACTGTTTTTT. This codes for CASSPTTATNEKLFF.